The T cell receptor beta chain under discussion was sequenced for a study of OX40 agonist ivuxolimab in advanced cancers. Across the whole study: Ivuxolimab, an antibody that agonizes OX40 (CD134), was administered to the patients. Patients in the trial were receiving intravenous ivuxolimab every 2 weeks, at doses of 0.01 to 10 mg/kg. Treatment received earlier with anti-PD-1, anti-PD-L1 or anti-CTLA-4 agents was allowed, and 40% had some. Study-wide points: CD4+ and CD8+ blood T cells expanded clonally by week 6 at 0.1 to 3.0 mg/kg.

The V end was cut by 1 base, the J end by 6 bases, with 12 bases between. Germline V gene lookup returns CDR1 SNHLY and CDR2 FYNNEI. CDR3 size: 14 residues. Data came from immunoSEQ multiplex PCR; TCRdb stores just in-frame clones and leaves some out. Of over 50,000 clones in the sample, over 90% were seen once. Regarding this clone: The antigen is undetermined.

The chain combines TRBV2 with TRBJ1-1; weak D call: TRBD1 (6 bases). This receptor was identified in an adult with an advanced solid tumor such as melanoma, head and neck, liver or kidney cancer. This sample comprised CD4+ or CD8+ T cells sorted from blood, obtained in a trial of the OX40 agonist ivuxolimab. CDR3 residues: CASSEGRGISEAFF. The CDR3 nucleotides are TGTGCCAGCAGTGAAGGCAGGGGAATCTCTGAAGCTTTCTTT.